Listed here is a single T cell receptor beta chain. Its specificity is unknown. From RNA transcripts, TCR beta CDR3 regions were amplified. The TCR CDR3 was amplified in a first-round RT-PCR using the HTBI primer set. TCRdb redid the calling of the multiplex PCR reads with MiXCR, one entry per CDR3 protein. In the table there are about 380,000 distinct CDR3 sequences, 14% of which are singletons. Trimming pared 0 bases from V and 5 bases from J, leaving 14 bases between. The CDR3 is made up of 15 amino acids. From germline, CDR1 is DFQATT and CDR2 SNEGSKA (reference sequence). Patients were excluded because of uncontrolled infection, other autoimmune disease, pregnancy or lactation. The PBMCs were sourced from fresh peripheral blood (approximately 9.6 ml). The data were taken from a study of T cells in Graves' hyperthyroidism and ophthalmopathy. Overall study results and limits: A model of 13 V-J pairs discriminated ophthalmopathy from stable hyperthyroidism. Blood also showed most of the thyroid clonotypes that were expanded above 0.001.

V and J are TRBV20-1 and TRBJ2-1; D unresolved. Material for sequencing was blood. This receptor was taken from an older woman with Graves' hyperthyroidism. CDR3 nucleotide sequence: TGCAGTGCTAGAGATACTTGGGGATCAAACAATGAGCAGTTCTTC. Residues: CSARDTWGSNNEQFF.